This T cell receptor beta chain was captured in a study of CD8 T cells in ankylosing spondylitis. The study's findings and limits: Disease-linked clones reportedly showed significant enrichment in matched ankylosing spondylitis synovial fluid. Existing reports had already noted some motif variants in reactive arthritis synovial fluid and blood. It appeared that ankylosing spondylitis blood was characterized by a TCR beta motif of about eight highly homologous variants.

The CDR3 covers 16 residues. The trim removed 4 bases at V and 0 bases at J, leaving 9 bases unmatched. Germline V gene data show CDR1 as SGHKS and CDR2 as YYEKEE (reference sequence). In regard to this clonotype: Antigen specificity is unknown.

Researchers built TCR beta libraries using quantitative 5'-RACE with molecular barcodes. TCRdb passed the 5' RACE reads through MiXCR, listing each CDR3 protein once. The data contain almost 400,000 distinct CDR3 sequences, about 22% of them singletons. Material: blood, either unsorted or a sorted T cell fraction (not recorded which). This TCR derives from a male donor with ankylosing spondylitis. V gene TRBV5-5 combines with J gene TRBJ2-7, with 8 positions matching TRBD2. The DNA for the CDR3 is TGTGCCAGCAGCACCATTTTAGCGGGAAGCTCCTACGAGCAGTACTTC. It is translated as CASSTILAGSSYEQYF. The whole variable domain, filled in from reference TRBV5-5 and TRBJ2-7, reads DAGVTQSPTHLIKTRGQQVTLRCSPISGHKSVSWYQQVLGQGPQFIFQYYEKEERGRGNFPDRFSARQFPNYSSELNVNALLLGDSALYLCASSTILAGSSYEQYFGPGTRLTVT.